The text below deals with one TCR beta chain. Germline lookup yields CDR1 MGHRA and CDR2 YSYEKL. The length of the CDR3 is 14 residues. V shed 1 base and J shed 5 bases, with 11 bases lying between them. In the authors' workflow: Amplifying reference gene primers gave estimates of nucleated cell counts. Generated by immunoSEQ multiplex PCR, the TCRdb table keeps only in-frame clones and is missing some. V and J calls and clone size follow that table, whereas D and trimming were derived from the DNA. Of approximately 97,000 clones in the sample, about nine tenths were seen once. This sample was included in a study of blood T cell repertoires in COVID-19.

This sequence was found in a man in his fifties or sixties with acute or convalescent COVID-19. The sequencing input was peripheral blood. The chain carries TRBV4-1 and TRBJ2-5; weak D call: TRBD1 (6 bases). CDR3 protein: CASSQVGARETQYF. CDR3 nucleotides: TGCGCCAGCAGCCAAGTGGGGGCCAGGGAGACCCAGTACTTC.